This TCR beta chain is from a study of T cell repertoires in cytomegalovirus infection. Overall study: Public TCR beta signatures were indicative of both CMV infection and a matching HLA type.

MiXCR, run by TCRdb on the reads, gives a single entry per CDR3 protein. The data show roughly 300,000 distinct CDR3 sequences, with around 25% seen just once and roughly 13% held by the top ten. This clonotype was counted once. The target antigen is unknown. Study-wide points: Pooled public TCR beta family frequency picked out CMV carriers with the relevant HLA. Clonotype analysis showed dominance of the ex vivo response by HLA-C-restricted CMV-specific TCR beta clonotypes.

From germline, CDR1 is MNHEY and CDR2 SVGAGI. The CDR3 consists of 17 residues. The junction had 9 bases not matched to a gene; V was cut back by 4 bases and J by 3 bases. The sequenced material came from PBMCs. This sequence joins TRBV6-5 and TRBJ1-1; 12 nucleotides line up with TRBD1. The origin of this receptor is a human donor in good health (CMV status not recorded). Some clones in this sample may be carry-over from other donors' samples. DNA of the CDR3: TGTGCCAGCAGTTTCGGGACAGGGGGCGTATATGACACTGAAGCTTTCTTT. As protein: CASSFGTGGVYDTEAFF.